The subject of this entry is one T cell receptor (beta chain). Its antigen is unidentified. Time point described: after neoadjuvant nivolumab, at surgical resection. Libraries were prepared by immunoSEQ multiplex PCR; TCRdb keeps only in-frame clonotypes and omits some of them. The sample has roughly 14,000 clones, 65% to 85% seen once. This specimen belongs to a study of neoadjuvant anti-PD-1 for oral cavity cancer. The overall study: Non-progressing patients received a fourth nivolumab dose near day 43, then surgery on days 50-56. Study findings and constraints: With three patients per group, TCR findings need larger cohorts. After neoadjuvant nivolumab, PBMC T cell clonality was significantly higher in non-responders than responders.

V trimming: 4 bases; J trimming: 7 bases; junction bases outside the gene matches: 7. CDR3 length: 15 amino acids. Germline CDR1 SGHNT, CDR2 YYREEE (reference sequence). The chain employs TRBV5-4 and TRBJ2-7; 14 nucleotides line up with TRBD2. This specimen was PBMCs, taken after nivolumab (anti-PD-1) treatment. The clonotype was recovered from a person between 35 and 79 years old with oral cavity squamous cell carcinoma. This chain's CDR3 is CASSSGTSGSGEQYF. CDR3 DNA sequence: TGTGCCAGCAGCAGTGGGACTAGCGGGAGTGGAGAGCAGTACTTC.